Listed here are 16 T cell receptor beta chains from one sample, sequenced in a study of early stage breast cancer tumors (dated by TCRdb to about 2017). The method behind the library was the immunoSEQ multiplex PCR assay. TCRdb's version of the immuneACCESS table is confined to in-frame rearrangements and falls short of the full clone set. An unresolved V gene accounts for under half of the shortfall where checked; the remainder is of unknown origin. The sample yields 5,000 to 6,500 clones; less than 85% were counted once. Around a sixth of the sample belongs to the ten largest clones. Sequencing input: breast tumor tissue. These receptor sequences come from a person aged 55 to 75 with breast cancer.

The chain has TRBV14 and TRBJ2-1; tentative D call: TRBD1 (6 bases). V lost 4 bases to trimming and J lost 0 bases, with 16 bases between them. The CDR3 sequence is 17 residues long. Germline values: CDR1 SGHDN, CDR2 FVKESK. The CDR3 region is CASSPTPRGSSYNEQFF. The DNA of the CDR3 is TGTGCCAGCAGCCCCACGCCGAGGGGGTCCTCCTACAATGAGCAGTTCTTC. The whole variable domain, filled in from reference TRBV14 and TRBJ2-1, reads EAGVTQFPSHSVIEKGQTVTLRCDPISGHDNLYWYRRVMGKEIKFLLHFVKESKQDESGMPNNRFLAERTGGTYSTLKVQPAELEDSGVYFCASSPTPRGSSYNEQFFGPGTRLTVL.

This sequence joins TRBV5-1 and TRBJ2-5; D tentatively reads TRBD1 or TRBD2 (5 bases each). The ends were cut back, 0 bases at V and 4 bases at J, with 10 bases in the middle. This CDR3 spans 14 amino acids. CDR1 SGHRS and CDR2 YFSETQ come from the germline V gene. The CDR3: CASSLAGTRETQYF. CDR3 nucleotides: TGCGCCAGCAGCTTGGCCGGGACCAGAGAGACCCAGTACTTC.

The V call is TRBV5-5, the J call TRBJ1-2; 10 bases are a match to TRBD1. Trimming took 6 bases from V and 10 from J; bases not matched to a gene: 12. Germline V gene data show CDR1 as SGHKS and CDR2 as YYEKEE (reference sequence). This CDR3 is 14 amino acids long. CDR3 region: CASNVGQGPFDYTF. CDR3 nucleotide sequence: TGTGCCAGCAATGTGGGACAGGGGCCTTTTGACTACACCTTC. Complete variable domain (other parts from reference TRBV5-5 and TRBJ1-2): DAGVTQSPTHLIKTRGQQVTLRCSPISGHKSVSWYQQVLGQGPQFIFQYYEKEERGRGNFPDRFSARQFPNYSSELNVNALLLGDSALYLCASNVGQGPFDYTFGSGTRLTVV.

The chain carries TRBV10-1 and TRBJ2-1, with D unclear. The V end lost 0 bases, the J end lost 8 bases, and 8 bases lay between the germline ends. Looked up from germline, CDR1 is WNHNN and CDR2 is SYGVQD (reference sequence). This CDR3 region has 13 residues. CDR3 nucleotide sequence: TGCGCCAGCAGTGAGTCGAACGGAGATGAGCAGTTCTTC. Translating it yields CASSESNGDEQFF.

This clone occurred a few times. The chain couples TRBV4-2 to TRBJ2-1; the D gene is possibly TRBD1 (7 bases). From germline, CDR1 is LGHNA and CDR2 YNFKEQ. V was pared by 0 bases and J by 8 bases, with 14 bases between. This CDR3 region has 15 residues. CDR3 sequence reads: CASSQDGGGRDEQFF. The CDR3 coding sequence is TGTGCCAGCAGCCAAGATGGAGGGGGCCGAGATGAGCAGTTCTTC.

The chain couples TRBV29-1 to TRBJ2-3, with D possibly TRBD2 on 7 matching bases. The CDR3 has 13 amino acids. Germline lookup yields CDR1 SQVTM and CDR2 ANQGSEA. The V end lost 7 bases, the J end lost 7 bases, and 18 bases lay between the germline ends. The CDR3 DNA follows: TGCAGCGGGGCGGGGAGGGGGGAAAATACGCAGTATTTT. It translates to CSGAGRGENTQYF.

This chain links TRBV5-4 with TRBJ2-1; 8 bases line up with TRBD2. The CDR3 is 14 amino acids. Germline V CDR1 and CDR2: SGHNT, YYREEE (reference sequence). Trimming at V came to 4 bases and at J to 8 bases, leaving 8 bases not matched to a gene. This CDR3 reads CASSTPAGGDEQFF. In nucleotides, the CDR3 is TGTGCCAGCAGCACCCCGGCGGGAGGCGATGAGCAGTTCTTC.

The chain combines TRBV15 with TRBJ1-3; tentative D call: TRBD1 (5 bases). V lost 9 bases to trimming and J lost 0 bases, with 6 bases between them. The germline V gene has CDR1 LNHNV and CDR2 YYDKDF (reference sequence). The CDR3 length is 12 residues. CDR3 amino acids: CATGASGNTIYF. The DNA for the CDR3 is TGTGCCACTGGGGCCTCTGGAAACACCATATATTTT.

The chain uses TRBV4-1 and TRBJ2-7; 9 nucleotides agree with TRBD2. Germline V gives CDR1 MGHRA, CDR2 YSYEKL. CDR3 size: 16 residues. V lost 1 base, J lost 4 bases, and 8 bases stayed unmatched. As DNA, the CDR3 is TGCGCCAGCAGCCAAGGGCGGGGGGGACTTACTTACGAGCAGTACTTC. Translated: CASSQGRGGLTYEQYF.

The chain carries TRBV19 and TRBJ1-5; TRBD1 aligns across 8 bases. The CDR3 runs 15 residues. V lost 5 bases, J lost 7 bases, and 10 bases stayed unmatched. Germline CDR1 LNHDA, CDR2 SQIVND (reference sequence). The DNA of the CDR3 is TGTGCCAGTAGTGACGACAGGGGTCTAGGGCAGCCCCAGCATTTT. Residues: CASSDDRGLGQPQHF.

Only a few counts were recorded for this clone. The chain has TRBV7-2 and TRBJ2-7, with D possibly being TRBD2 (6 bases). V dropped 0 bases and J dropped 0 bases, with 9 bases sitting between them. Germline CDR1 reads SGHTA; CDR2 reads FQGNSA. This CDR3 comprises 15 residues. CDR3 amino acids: CASSLAAGPSYEQYF. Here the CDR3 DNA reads TGTGCCAGCAGCTTAGCGGCGGGGCCCTCCTACGAGCAGTACTTC. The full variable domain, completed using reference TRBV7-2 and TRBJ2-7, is GAGVSQSPSNKVTEKGKDVELRCDPISGHTALYWYRQSLGQGLEFLIYFQGNSAPDKSGLPSDRFSAERTGGSVSTLTIQRTQQEDSAVYLCASSLAAGPSYEQYFGPGTRLTVT.

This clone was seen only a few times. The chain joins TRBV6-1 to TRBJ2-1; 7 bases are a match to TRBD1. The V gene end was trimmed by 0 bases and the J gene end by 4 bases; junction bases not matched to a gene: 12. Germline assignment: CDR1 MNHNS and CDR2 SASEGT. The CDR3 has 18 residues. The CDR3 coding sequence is TGTGCCAGCAGTGAAGCGCTTTCCGGGACAGTAATTTACAATGAGCAGTTCTTC. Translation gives CASSEALSGTVIYNEQFF.

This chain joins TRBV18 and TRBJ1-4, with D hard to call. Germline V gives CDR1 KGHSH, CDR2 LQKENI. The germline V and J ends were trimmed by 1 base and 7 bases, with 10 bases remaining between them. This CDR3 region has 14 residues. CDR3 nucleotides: TGTGCCAGCTCACCACTCAGGTTGGGTGAAAAACTGTTTTTT. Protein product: CASSPLRLGEKLFF.

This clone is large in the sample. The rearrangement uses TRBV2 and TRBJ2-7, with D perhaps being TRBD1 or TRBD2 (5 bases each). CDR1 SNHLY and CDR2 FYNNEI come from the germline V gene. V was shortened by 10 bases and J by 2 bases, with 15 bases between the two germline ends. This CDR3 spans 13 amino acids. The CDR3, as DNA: TGTGCCACACGGGGCGTCTTCACCTACGAGCAGTACTTC. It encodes CATRGVFTYEQYF.

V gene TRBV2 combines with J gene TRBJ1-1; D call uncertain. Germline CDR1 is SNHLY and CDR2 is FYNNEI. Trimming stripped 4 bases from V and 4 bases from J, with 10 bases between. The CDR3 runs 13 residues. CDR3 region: CASSVGRSTEAFF. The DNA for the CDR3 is TGTGCCAGCAGTGTCGGCCGGAGCACTGAAGCTTTCTTT.

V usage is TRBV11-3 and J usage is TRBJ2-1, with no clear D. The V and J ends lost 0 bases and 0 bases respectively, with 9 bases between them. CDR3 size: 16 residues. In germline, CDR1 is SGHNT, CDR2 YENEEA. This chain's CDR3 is CASSLDRASSYNEQFF. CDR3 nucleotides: TGTGCCAGCAGCTTAGATCGGGCGAGCTCCTACAATGAGCAGTTCTTC.